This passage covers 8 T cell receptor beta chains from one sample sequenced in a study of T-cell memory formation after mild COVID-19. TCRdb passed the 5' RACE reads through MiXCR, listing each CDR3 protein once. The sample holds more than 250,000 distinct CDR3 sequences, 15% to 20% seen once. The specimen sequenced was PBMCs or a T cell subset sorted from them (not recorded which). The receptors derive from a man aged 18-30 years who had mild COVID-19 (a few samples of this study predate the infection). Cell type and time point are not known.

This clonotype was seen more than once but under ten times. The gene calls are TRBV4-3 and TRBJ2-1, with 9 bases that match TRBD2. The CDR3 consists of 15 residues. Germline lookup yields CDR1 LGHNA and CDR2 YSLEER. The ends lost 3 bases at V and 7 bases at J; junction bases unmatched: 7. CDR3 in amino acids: CASSQGVAGANEQFF. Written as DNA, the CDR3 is TGCGCCAGCAGCCAGGGGGTAGCGGGGGCTAATGAGCAGTTCTTC.

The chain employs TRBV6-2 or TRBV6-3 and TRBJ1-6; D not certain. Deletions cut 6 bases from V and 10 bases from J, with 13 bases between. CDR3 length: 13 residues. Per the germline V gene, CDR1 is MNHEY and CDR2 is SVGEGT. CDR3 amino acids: CASSPSEGSPLHF. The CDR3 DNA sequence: TGTGCCAGCAGCCCCTCTGAGGGATCACCCCTCCACTTT.

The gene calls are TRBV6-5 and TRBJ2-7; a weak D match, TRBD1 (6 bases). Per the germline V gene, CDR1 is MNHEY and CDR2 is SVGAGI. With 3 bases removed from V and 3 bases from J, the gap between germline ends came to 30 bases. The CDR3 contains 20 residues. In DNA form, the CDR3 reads TGTGCCAGCAGTTATAGTTATTTCCGGCAGGGGCGACAAGAAGTCTACGAGCAGTACTTC. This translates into CASSYSYFRQGRQEVYEQYF.

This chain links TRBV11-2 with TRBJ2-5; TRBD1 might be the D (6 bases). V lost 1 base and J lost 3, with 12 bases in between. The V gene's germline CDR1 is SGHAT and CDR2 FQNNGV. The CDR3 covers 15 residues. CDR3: CASSLAWTAKETQYF. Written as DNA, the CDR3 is TGTGCCAGCAGCTTAGCTTGGACAGCGAAAGAGACCCAGTACTTC.

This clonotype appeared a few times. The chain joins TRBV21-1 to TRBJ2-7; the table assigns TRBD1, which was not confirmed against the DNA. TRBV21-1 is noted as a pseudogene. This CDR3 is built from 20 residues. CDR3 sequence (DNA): TGTGCCAGCAGCAAAGGGCCCCCGGACAGGGACGACTTATGCTCCTACGAGCAGTACGTC. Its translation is CASSKGPPDRDDLCSYEQYV.

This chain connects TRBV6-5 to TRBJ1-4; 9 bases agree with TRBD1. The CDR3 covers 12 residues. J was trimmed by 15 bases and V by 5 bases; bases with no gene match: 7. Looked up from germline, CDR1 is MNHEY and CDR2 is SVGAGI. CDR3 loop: CASSTGQGLLFF. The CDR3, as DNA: TGTGCCAGCAGTACGGGACAGGGATTGTTGTTTTTT.

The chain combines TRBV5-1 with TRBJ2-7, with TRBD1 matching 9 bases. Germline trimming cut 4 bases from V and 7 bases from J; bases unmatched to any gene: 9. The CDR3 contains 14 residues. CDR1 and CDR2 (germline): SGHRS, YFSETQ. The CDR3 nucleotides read TGCGCCAGCAGCGATCCGGGACAGGGCGGAGAGCAGTACTTC. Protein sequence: CASSDPGQGGEQYF.

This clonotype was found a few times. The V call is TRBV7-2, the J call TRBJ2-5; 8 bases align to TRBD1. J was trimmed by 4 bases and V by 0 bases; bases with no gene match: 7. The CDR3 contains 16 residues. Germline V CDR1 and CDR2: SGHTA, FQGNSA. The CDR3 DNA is TGTGCCAGCAGCTTAGCGCAGGGGGCGATGGGAGAGACCCAGTACTTC. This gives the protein CASSLAQGAMGETQYF.